A selection of T cell receptor beta chains follows, all from one sample in a study of cytomegalovirus exposure and HLA in healthy donors. Sequenced by immunoSEQ multiplex PCR; TCRdb stores in-frame clones only, minus some. Here the sample spans about 100,000 clones, over 70% being singletons. Specimen: PBMCs. The receptors shown here come from a man aged 30 to 39 in good health and CMV-seronegative. Both conserved end residues are part of each CDR3. A D gene is named only where the DNA matches it firmly. Part of the rows lack a size; the others show once, few, many or a class for expanded clones.

DNA	CDR3	length	V	J	D	size
TGTGCCAGCAGCCCGACCGGGACAGGGGTCGAGCAGTACTTC	CASSPTGTGVEQYF	14	TRBV7-6	TRBJ2-7	TRBD1	.
TGCAGCGTTCGCCTCACAGGCGCTCAGAGCTCCTACAATGAGCAGTTCTTC	CSVRLTGAQSSYNEQFF	17	TRBV29-1	TRBJ2-1	.	.
TGTGCCAGCAGCGTAGTGGGCAGATCCACAGATACGCAGTATTTT	CASSVVGRSTDTQYF	15	TRBV9	TRBJ2-3	.	medium-sized
TGCGCCAGGGCACAGGGGGCACCTAGCACAGATACGCAGTATTTT	CARAQGAPSTDTQYF	15	TRBV23-1	TRBJ2-3	TRBD1	once
TGTGCCAGCAGTTTATCCCGCTATGGCTACACCTTC	CASSLSRYGYTF	12	TRBV28	TRBJ1-2	.	few
TGTGCCAGCAGCTCCGGGACAGGCACAGATACGCAGTATTTT	CASSSGTGTDTQYF	14	TRBV7-9	TRBJ2-3	TRBD1	.
TGTGCCAGCAGCCCCACCGGGGCCTACGAGCAGTACTTC	CASSPTGAYEQYF	13	TRBV4-2	TRBJ2-7	.	few
TGTGCCAGCAGCTTAGGGTCAGGGAACTATGGCTACACCTTC	CASSLGSGNYGYTF	14	TRBV7-2	TRBJ1-2	.	.
TGTGCCAGCAGTGATCCTGGCAGGAGGGACGAAAAACTGTTTTTT	CASSDPGRRDEKLFF	15	TRBV25-1	TRBJ1-4	.	few
TGTGCCAGCAGCTTAGCCCGATTGCTCGAGGGAGATACGCAGTATTTT	CASSLARLLEGDTQYF	16	TRBV11-2	TRBJ2-3	.	.
TGCGCCAGCAGCCCGGGAGCGGGGGGGAAAGCCTACGAGCAGTACTTC	CASSPGAGGKAYEQYF	16	TRBV5-1	TRBJ2-7	TRBD2	.
TGCAGCGTTGAGAAACAGGGCCGGACTGAAGCTTTCTTT	CSVEKQGRTEAFF	13	TRBV29-1	TRBJ1-1	.	.
TGTGCCATCAGTGTGGCTTCCCAAGAGACCCAGTACTTC	CAISVASQETQYF	13	TRBV10-3	TRBJ2-5	.	.
TGTGCCAGCATCGGGGACAGGCCTAATGAAAAACTGTTTTTT	CASIGDRPNEKLFF	14	TRBV6-4	TRBJ1-4	TRBD1	.
TGTGCCAGCCAGGCTGGGCGGGTCAGCCCCCAGCATTTT	CASQAGRVSPQHF	13	TRBV19	TRBJ1-5	.	.
TGTGCCAGCAGTTTCCCCTCGCCGGTACTCATTTATAGCAATCAGCCCCAGCATTTT	CASSFPSPVLIYSNQPQHF	19	TRBV28	TRBJ1-5	.	.
TGCAGCGGGTCGTACGGGAACACTGAAGCTTTCTTT	CSGSYGNTEAFF	12	TRBV29-1	TRBJ1-1	.	.
TGTGCCAGCAGTTTACGGGGAAACACTGAAGCTTTCTTT	CASSLRGNTEAFF	13	TRBV27	TRBJ1-1	.	.
TGTGCCAGCAGTCCCTACGAAGGGAGGAATACTGAAGCTTTCTTT	CASSPYEGRNTEAFF	15	TRBV2	TRBJ1-1	.	.
TGTGCCAGTAGTATGTCGCCGGGCACTGAAGCTTTCTTT	CASSMSPGTEAFF	13	TRBV19	TRBJ1-1	.	.
TGTGCCAGTAGTATACAGGGGGGCGGGCAGCCCCAGCATTTT	CASSIQGGGQPQHF	14	TRBV19	TRBJ1-5	TRBD1	.
TGTGCCAGCAGCTTAGATGATTTCGGTGAAGCTTTCTTT	CASSLDDFGEAFF	13	TRBV11-2	TRBJ1-1	.	.
TGTGCCAGCAGTGAATTTAGCTATGGCTACACCTTC	CASSEFSYGYTF	12	TRBV6-1	TRBJ1-2	.	.
TGTGCCAGTTCGGGACAGAACTATGGCTACACCTTC	CASSGQNYGYTF	12	TRBV6-5	TRBJ1-2	TRBD1	.
TGCGCCAGCAGCCTCTTAGCGGGGGAAGTAGGCACCGGGGAGCTGTTTTTT	CASSLLAGEVGTGELFF	17	TRBV4-1	TRBJ2-2	TRBD2	.
TGCGCCAGCAGCTTGTCACCAGATGGCTATGGCTACACCTTC	CASSLSPDGYGYTF	14	TRBV5-1	TRBJ1-2	.	.
TGTGCCAGCAGTTATTTAACAGGGCCTCGGGCCAACGTCCTGACTTTC	CASSYLTGPRANVLTF	16	TRBV6-5	TRBJ2-6	.	.
TGCGCCAGCAGCTTGGTTTGGGACAGTATACATGCTTTCTTT	CASSLVWDSIHAFF	14	TRBV5-1	TRBJ1-1	TRBD1	.
TGTGCTAGCAGCTGGGGCCCGACTAGCGGGGGCGCGGAGACCCAGTACTTC	CASSWGPTSGGAETQYF	17	TRBV7-7	TRBJ2-5	TRBD2	once
TGTGCCCTCACAGCGGATTGGGGCTCTGGAAACACCATATATTTT	CALTADWGSGNTIYF	15	TRBV2	TRBJ1-3	.	.
TGTGCCAGCAGTGTGCGGGAGGTCTACGAGCAGTACTTC	CASSVREVYEQYF	13	TRBV6-1	TRBJ2-7	TRBD2	.
TGTGCCAGTAGTACAACAGGGGTTGGCTACACCTTC	CASSTTGVGYTF	12	TRBV19	TRBJ1-2	TRBD1	.
TGTGCCAGCAGCGTAGGTGTAGGGGAAGAGACCCAGTACTTC	CASSVGVGEETQYF	14	TRBV9	TRBJ2-5	.	.
TGCGCCAGCAGTGATTGGGGGGACGGGGAGACCCAGTACTTC	CASSDWGDGETQYF	14	TRBV10-1	TRBJ2-5	.	.
TGTGCCAGCAGCGGTAGCGGGGGGGCGGGCACAGATACGCAGTATTTT	CASSGSGGAGTDTQYF	16	TRBV9	TRBJ2-3	TRBD2	.
TGTGCCAGCAGTGAAGGGGACACCTCCTACGAGCAGTACTTC	CASSEGDTSYEQYF	14	TRBV6-1	TRBJ2-7	.	few
TGTGCCAGCTCACCCCGGACAGGGCAAGGTGAAAAACTGTTTTTT	CASSPRTGQGEKLFF	15	TRBV18	TRBJ1-4	TRBD1	.
TGTGCCTGGAGAAGGACAGGGTTAATTGGAGCTTTCTTT	CAWRRTGLIGAFF	13	TRBV30	TRBJ1-1	TRBD1	few
TGTGCCAGCAGCAGGCGGTTGGGGCGGGGGGTTCAAAGCACAGATACGCAGTATTTT	CASSRRLGRGVQSTDTQYF	19	TRBV5-6	TRBJ2-3	TRBD2	.
TGTGCCAGCAGGCCAGGGGGCGGGGTAGGCTACACCTTC	CASRPGGGVGYTF	13	TRBV27	TRBJ1-2	TRBD1	.
TGTGCCTGGAGTTTGCGGGGCCCATCCTACGAGCAGTACTTC	CAWSLRGPSYEQYF	14	TRBV30	TRBJ2-7	.	.
TGTGCCAGCAACGAGGGCTCCCCATTTATCTATGGCTACACCTTC	CASNEGSPFIYGYTF	15	TRBV6-1	TRBJ1-2	.	.
TGCGCCAGCAGCCCCATCGACAGGGTCCACGAGCAGTACTTC	CASSPIDRVHEQYF	14	TRBV5-1	TRBJ2-7	TRBD1	.
TGCAGCGTGGGACAGGGTCTCAATCAGCCCCAGCATTTT	CSVGQGLNQPQHF	13	TRBV29-1	TRBJ1-5	TRBD1	.
TGTGCCAGCAGTTTTAGAGGCACCTATGGCTACACCTTC	CASSFRGTYGYTF	13	TRBV27	TRBJ1-2	.	.
TGCAGCGTTGTCCTATACGGGAACGAGCAGTACTTC	CSVVLYGNEQYF	12	TRBV29-1	TRBJ2-7	.	.
TGTGCCAGCAGCTCACTAAGCGGGGGGGCTCTAGAGGAGCAGTTCTTC	CASSSLSGGALEEQFF	16	TRBV13	TRBJ2-1	TRBD2	.